One sample yielded the 25 T cell receptor beta chains listed below, sequenced in a study of T cells after somatic rescue of genetic block. The table came from immunoSEQ multiplex PCR; TCRdb's copy has only in-frame clones and leaves some out. The repertoire has tens of thousands of clones, around 90% of them found once; the top ten carry 2.5% to 3%. The specimen sequenced was peripheral blood mononuclear cells (PBMCs). These receptors all come from a man younger than 40.

The chain recombines TRBV10-3 with TRBJ2-3; tentatively, D is TRBD1 (5 bases). CDR1 is ENHRY, CDR2 SYGVKD, per germline. CDR3 length equals 12 residues. V was clipped by 3 bases and J by 4 bases, with 5 bases between them. The CDR3 sequence is CAISEGADTQYF. The CDR3 DNA reads as TGTGCCATCAGTGAAGGGGCAGATACGCAGTATTTT.

The chain combines TRBV7-8 with TRBJ2-5; 8 bases fit TRBD2. Losses at the gene ends were 4 bases for V and 2 bases for J; bases not matched to a gene: 12. Germline CDR1 reads SGHVS; CDR2 reads FQNEAQ. The CDR3 consists of 17 residues. The CDR3 protein is CASSSIRSTSGQETQYF. In nucleotides, the CDR3 is TGTGCCAGCAGCTCAATTAGGTCCACTAGCGGACAAGAGACCCAGTACTTC. The full variable domain, rest sourced from reference TRBV7-8 and TRBJ2-5, is GAGVSQSPRYKVAKRGQDVALRCDPISGHVSLFWYQQALGQGPEFLTYFQNEAQLDKSGLPSDRFFAERPEGSVSTLKIQRTQQEDSAVYLCASSSIRSTSGQETQYFGPGTRLLVL.

The chain joins TRBV12-5 to TRBJ2-7; 8 bases are a match to TRBD1. Looked up from germline, CDR1 is LGHNT and CDR2 is FRNRAP. The CDR3 is 13 residues long. V lost 6 bases, J lost 5 bases, and 6 bases stayed unmatched. CDR3 sequence reads: CASGDRARHEQYF. CDR3 nucleotide sequence: TGTGCTAGTGGGGACAGGGCCCGCCACGAGCAGTACTTC.

The V gene is TRBV30, the J gene TRBJ1-2; D is ambiguous. The CDR3 has 15 amino acids. CDR1 is GTSNPN and CDR2 is SVGIG in the germline V gene (reference sequence). Trimming cost V 1 base and J 0 bases, with 12 bases left between them. The CDR3 DNA reads as TGTGCCTGGAGTGCCGGGATTGGGGCTAACTATGGCTACACCTTC. Its translation is CAWSAGIGANYGYTF.

The V call is TRBV11-2, the J call TRBJ2-2; 7 bases agree with TRBD1. The CDR3 length is 16 residues. Germline V gene sequence: CDR1 SGHAT, CDR2 FQNNGV. V was pared by 3 bases and J by 8 bases, with 12 bases of the junction left unmatched. This CDR3 reads CASSLVAGGLTGELFF. For the CDR3, the DNA is TGTGCCAGCAGCTTGGTGGCAGGGGGTCTGACGGGGGAGCTGTTTTTT.

In this sample, this clone turned up once. The J gene is TRBJ2-1, the V gene TRBV19, with TRBD2 identical over 12 bases. The V gene's germline CDR1 is LNHDA and CDR2 SQIVND (reference sequence). The CDR3 consists of 17 residues. The junction had 6 bases not matched to a gene; V was cut back by 4 bases and J by 2 bases. The CDR3, as DNA: TGTGCCAGTAGTAAGGATTCTAGCGGGGGGGCCTACAATGAGCAGTTCTTC. As protein: CASSKDSSGGAYNEQFF.

This chain uses TRBV19 with TRBJ2-7; D remains ambiguous. Germline V gene data show CDR1 as LNHDA and CDR2 as SQIVND (reference sequence). V lost 8 bases to trimming and J lost 2 bases, with 13 bases between them. The CDR3 has 13 residues. Written as DNA, the CDR3 is TGTGCCAGTGCCCCGACACAGACCTACGAGCAGTACTTC. Amino acid sequence: CASAPTQTYEQYF.

V and J are TRBV19 and TRBJ2-7, with D maybe TRBD1 (5 bases). Looked up from germline, CDR1 is LNHDA and CDR2 is SQIVND (reference sequence). Trimming left V 4 bases short and J 4 bases short, with 8 bases between. This CDR3 region has 12 residues. CDR3 sequence: CASSNPGYEQYF. CDR3 DNA sequence: TGTGCCAGTAGTAATCCAGGGTACGAGCAGTACTTC. Full variable domain (missing parts from reference TRBV19 and TRBJ2-7): DGGITQSPKYLFRKEGQNVTLSCEQNLNHDAMYWYRQDPGQGLRLIYYSQIVNDFQKGDIAEGYSVSREKKESFPLTVTSAQKNPTAFYLCASSNPGYEQYFGPGTRLTVT.

The chain couples TRBV6-1 to TRBJ2-1, with 8 bases identical to TRBD1. There are 12 residues in the CDR3. J was trimmed by 6 bases and V by 10 bases; bases with no gene match: 5. CDR1 is MNHNS and CDR2 is SASEGT in the germline V gene. The DNA for the CDR3 is TGTGCCACCGGAACAGGGGGCAATGAGCAGTTCTTC. This encodes CATGTGGNEQFF.

The chain joins TRBV28 to TRBJ2-4; D is undetermined. The V end lost 5 bases, the J end lost 0 bases, and 17 bases lay between the germline ends. CDR1 is MDHEN, CDR2 SYDVKM, per germline. The CDR3 loop spans 17 amino acids. For the CDR3, the DNA is TGTGCCAGCAGTCCTAGGGAATCGACCCTAGCCAAAAACATTCAGTACTTC. Its translation is CASSPRESTLAKNIQYF.

The chain joins TRBV7-2 to TRBJ2-1; 8 bases map to TRBD2. With 5 bases clipped from V and 9 bases from J, the junction kept 9 bases outside the gene matches. Germline CDR1 and CDR2: SGHTA and FQGNSA. The CDR3 sequence is 14 residues long. The CDR3 loop is CASSVREGLGEQFF. The CDR3 region has the DNA TGTGCCAGCAGCGTCCGGGAGGGCCTCGGTGAGCAGTTCTTC.

This chain uses TRBV28 with TRBJ1-5; D is ambiguous. The CDR3 totals 19 residues. The V and J ends lost 2 bases and 2 bases respectively, with 22 bases between them. CDR1 is MDHEN, CDR2 SYDVKM, per germline. CDR3 DNA sequence: TGTGCCAGCAGTTTACCCCCCGACGCCTTATCCATAGGCAATCAGCCCCAGCATTTT. Translating it yields CASSLPPDALSIGNQPQHF.

The chain employs TRBV29-1 and TRBJ2-2; 8 nucleotides agree with TRBD2. J gave up 14 bases and V 5 bases, and 13 bases lay outside the gene matches. CDR3 length: 13 residues. CDR1 is SQVTM and CDR2 is ANQGSEA in the germline V gene. Written as DNA, the CDR3 is TGCAGCGTTTCCCGAACGGGAGGGGACTTACTGTTTTTT. Its protein is CSVSRTGGDLLFF.

The chain combines TRBV19 with TRBJ2-5, with 7 bases aligning to TRBD1. The CDR3 length is 12 residues. Germline assignment: CDR1 LNHDA and CDR2 SQIVND (reference sequence). The CDR3 region is CATRQGRETQYF. The CDR3 region has the DNA TGTGCTACCCGACAGGGAAGAGAGACCCAGTACTTC.

V and J are TRBV11-2 and TRBJ2-7, with D possibly being TRBD2 (5 bases). The CDR3 totals 15 residues. Trimming took 5 bases from V and 6 from J, leaving 20 bases between them. The germline gives CDR1 SGHAT, CDR2 FQNNGV. Written as DNA, the CDR3 is TGTGCCAGCAGCCAAGACCGTCTAGCCCGATCCGAGCAGTACTTC. The encoded protein is CASSQDRLARSEQYF. The variable domain in full, with the rest retrieved from reference TRBV11-2 and TRBJ2-7, is EAGVAQSPRYKIIEKRQSVAFWCNPISGHATLYWYQQILGQGPKLLIQFQNNGVVDDSQLPKDRFSAERLKGVDSTLKIQPAKLEDSAVYLCASSQDRLARSEQYFGPGTRLTVT.

The V and J genes are TRBV9 and TRBJ2-7, with D uncertain. V was pared by 4 bases and J by 5 bases, with 19 bases between. Germline CDR1 is SGDLS and CDR2 is YYNGEE. The length of the CDR3 is 15 residues. The CDR3 reads CASSPRPTPSDEQYF. DNA of the CDR3: TGTGCCAGCAGCCCCCGACCGACTCCGAGCGACGAGCAGTACTTC.

This chain links TRBV6-5 with TRBJ2-3, with 9 bases fitting TRBD2. CDR1 MNHEY and CDR2 SVGAGI come from the germline V gene. Trimming removed 4 bases from V and 4 bases from J; junction bases left unmatched: 3. The CDR3 extends over 14 amino acids. The CDR3 here is CASSFGTSPDTQYF. CDR3 nucleotide sequence: TGTGCCAGCAGTTTTGGGACTAGCCCAGATACGCAGTATTTT.

The V and J genes are TRBV13 and TRBJ2-3; D gene unclear. V shed 1 base and J shed 0 bases, with 2 bases lying between them. From germline, CDR1 is PRHDT and CDR2 FYEKMQ (reference sequence). The CDR3 extends over 13 amino acids. DNA of the CDR3: TGTGCCAGCAGCTTAGAGAGCACAGATACGCAGTATTTT. It yields the protein CASSLESTDTQYF.

The chain recombines TRBV18 with TRBJ2-1; no reliable D call. CDR3 length: 16 residues. The ends were cut back, 4 bases at V and 6 bases at J, with 19 bases in the middle. Germline V CDR1 and CDR2: KGHSH, LQKENI. DNA of the CDR3: TGTGCCAGCTCACACTCAATCGGGCAAAAAAGCAATGAGCAGTTCTTC. Translated, it gives CASSHSIGQKSNEQFF.

This sequence joins TRBV18 and TRBJ2-3, with D maybe TRBD1 (5 bases). The CDR3 totals 18 residues. Germline V gene sequence: CDR1 KGHSH, CDR2 LQKENI. Trimming left V 4 bases short and J 2 bases short, with 22 bases between. The CDR3 sequence is CASSLKQAPGHFTDTQYF. As DNA, the CDR3 is TGTGCCAGCTCACTCAAACAGGCCCCGGGTCATTTCACAGATACGCAGTATTTT.

The V and J genes are TRBV27 and TRBJ2-7; 9 nucleotides align to TRBD1. Germline CDR1 and CDR2: MNHEY and SMNVEV (reference sequence). V gave up 4 bases and J gave up 6 bases; unmatched junction bases: 7. CDR3 length: 14 amino acids. The CDR3 sequence is CASSSGQGPGEQYF. The CDR3 DNA reads as TGTGCCAGCAGTTCGGGACAGGGCCCCGGCGAGCAGTACTTC.

The chain is built from TRBV5-1 and TRBJ2-2; D is perhaps TRBD1 (5 bases). The germline V and J ends were trimmed by 0 bases and 4 bases, with 19 bases remaining between them. Germline V CDR1 and CDR2: SGHRS, YFSETQ. This CDR3 comprises 18 residues. CDR3 nucleotides: TGCGCCAGCAGCTTGGTCGCCAGGGTACCCACGAGCACCGGGGAGCTGTTTTTT. Translating it yields CASSLVARVPTSTGELFF.

This clone has more than one count but fewer than ten. J is TRBJ1-1 and V is TRBV9, with no clear D. The V end was cut by 0 bases, the J end by 0 bases, with 9 bases between. This CDR3 is built from 15 residues. Germline assignment: CDR1 SGDLS and CDR2 YYNGEE. CDR3 loop: CASSVDWAMNTEAFF. CDR3 coding DNA: TGTGCCAGCAGCGTAGATTGGGCCATGAACACTGAAGCTTTCTTT.

The rearrangement links TRBV28 to TRBJ1-1; TRBD1 aligns across 7 bases. The CDR3 sequence is 13 residues long. The germline V gene has CDR1 MDHEN and CDR2 SYDVKM. After removal of 5 bases from V and 6 bases from J, the junction contained 6 bases not matched to a gene. The CDR3 loop reads CASSLGTAPEAFF. The CDR3 DNA reads TGTGCCAGCAGTCTAGGGACAGCGCCTGAAGCTTTCTTT.

The chain couples TRBV6-5 to TRBJ2-7; D call uncertain. Germline V gene sequence: CDR1 MNHEY, CDR2 SVGAGI. V lost 7 bases, J lost 1 base, and 11 bases lay in between. The CDR3 is 13 amino acids. Written as DNA, the CDR3 is TGTGCCAGCACCCCCCCAGGTTCCTACGAGCAGTACTTC. Residues: CASTPPGSYEQYF.